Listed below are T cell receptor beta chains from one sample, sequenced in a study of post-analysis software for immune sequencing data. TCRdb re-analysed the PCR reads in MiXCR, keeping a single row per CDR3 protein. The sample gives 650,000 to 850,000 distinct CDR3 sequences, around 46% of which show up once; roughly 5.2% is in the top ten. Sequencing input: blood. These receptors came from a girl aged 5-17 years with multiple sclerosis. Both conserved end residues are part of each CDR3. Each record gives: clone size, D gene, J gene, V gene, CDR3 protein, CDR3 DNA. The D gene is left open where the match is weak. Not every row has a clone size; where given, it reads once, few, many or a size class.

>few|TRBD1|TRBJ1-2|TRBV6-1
CASTPLGQGAVLEGYTF
TGTGCCAGCACCCCTTTGGGGCAGGGGGCCGTCTTGGAGGGCTACACCTTC
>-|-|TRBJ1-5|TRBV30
CAWSGLPGRGLTQHF
TGTGCCTGGAGTGGACTTCCAGGGCGTGGATTGACCCAGCATTTT
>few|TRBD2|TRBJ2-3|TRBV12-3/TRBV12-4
CASSIGLAGYADTQYF
TGTGCCAGCAGTATAGGACTAGCGGGATACGCAGATACGCAGTATTTT
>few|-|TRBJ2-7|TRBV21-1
CASSKTTSGQNTSYEQYF
TGTGCCAGCAGCAAAACGACTAGCGGGCAGAATACCTCCTACGAGCAGTACTTC
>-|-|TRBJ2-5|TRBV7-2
CASSLGPIAVQETQYF
TGTGCCAGCAGCTTGGGTCCTATAGCGGTCCAAGAGACCCAGTACTTC
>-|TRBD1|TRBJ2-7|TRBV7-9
CASSLTGGSLVKQYF
TGTGCCAGCAGCTTAACAGGGGGCTCGTTGGTGAAGCAGTACTTC
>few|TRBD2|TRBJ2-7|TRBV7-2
CASSFGTSGSFRREQYF
TGTGCCAGCAGCTTCGGGACTAGCGGGAGTTTCCGTCGCGAGCAGTACTTC
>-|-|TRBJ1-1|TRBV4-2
CASSHRPNTEAFF
TGTGCCAGCAGCCACCGGCCGAACACTGAAGCTTTCTTT
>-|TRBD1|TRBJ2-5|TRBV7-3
CASSLVGQGETQYF
TGTGCCAGCAGCTTAGTGGGACAGGGGGAGACCCAGTACTTC
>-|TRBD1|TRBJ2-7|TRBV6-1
CASSGQGSRSGLPYEQYF
TGTGCCAGCAGTGGACAGGGGTCGAGGAGCGGACTCCCCTACGAGCAGTACTTC
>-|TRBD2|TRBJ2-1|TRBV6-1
CASIVTSNNEQFF
TGTGCCAGCATTGTGACTAGCAACAATGAGCAGTTCTTC
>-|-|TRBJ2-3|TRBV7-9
CASSLGDGSPTDTQYF
TGTGCCAGCAGCTTAGGTGACGGCAGCCCCACAGATACGCAGTATTTT
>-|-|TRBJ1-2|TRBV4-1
CASSPSSLDGGYTF
TGCGCCAGCAGCCCATCCTCGCTGGACGGTGGCTACACCTTC
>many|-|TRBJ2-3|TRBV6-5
CASRRSGSSTDTQYF
TGTGCCAGCCGGAGATCCGGGTCTAGCACAGATACGCAGTATTTT
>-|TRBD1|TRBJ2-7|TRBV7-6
CASSYRTGPSSYEQYF
TGTGCCAGCAGCTACCGGACAGGCCCGAGCTCCTACGAGCAGTACTTC
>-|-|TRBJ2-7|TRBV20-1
CSASTSPARYEQYF
TGCAGTGCTTCAACTAGCCCTGCCCGCTACGAGCAGTACTTC
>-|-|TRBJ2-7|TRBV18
CASSPPVSYNEQYF
TGTGCCAGCTCACCACCCGTCTCCTACAATGAGCAGTACTTC
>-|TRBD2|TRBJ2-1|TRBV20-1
CSARRSSGSGGLHEQFF
TGCAGTGCTAGGAGGTCTAGCGGGAGTGGGGGTTTGCATGAGCAGTTCTTC
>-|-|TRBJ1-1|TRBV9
CASSYKDSLLGRTEAFF
TGTGCCAGCAGCTACAAGGACAGCCTACTCGGTAGGACTGAAGCTTTCTTT
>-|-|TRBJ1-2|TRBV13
CASSLWGANYGYTF
TGTGCCAGCAGCTTGTGGGGTGCTAACTATGGCTACACCTTC
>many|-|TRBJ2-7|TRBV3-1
CASSQDSRRTFSYEQYF
TGTGCCAGCAGCCAAGATAGCCGCCGAACGTTTTCTTACGAGCAGTACTTC
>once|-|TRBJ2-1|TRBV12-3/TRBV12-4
CASSLEQAPDNEQFF
TGTGCCAGCAGTTTAGAACAGGCTCCCGACAATGAGCAGTTCTTC
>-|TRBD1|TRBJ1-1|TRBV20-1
CSSPEPGQTNTEAFF
TGCAGCTCTCCTGAACCGGGACAGACGAACACTGAAGCTTTCTTT
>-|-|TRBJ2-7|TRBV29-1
CSVVVLTYEQYF
TGCAGCGTTGTAGTTCTGACCTACGAGCAGTACTTC
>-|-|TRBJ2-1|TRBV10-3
CAIGATYNEQFF
TGTGCCATTGGGGCCACCTACAATGAGCAGTTCTTC
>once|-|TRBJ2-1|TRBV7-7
CASSLFGPENEQFF
TGTGCTAGCAGCTTATTTGGGCCCGAAAATGAGCAGTTCTTC
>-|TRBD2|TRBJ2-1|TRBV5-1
CASSLLAGDREQFF
TGCGCCAGCAGCTTACTAGCGGGAGATCGTGAGCAGTTCTTC
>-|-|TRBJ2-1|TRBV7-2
CASSLNDLGGPSYNEQFF
TGTGCCAGCAGCTTAAACGACCTCGGGGGCCCCTCCTACAATGAGCAGTTCTTC
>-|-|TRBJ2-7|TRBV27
CASSLSWTNGRAYEQYF
TGTGCCAGCAGTTTATCTTGGACTAACGGGAGAGCTTACGAGCAGTACTTC
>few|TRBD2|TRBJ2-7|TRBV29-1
CSGLAGGPFEQYF
TGCAGCGGTTTAGCGGGAGGGCCGTTCGAGCAGTACTTC
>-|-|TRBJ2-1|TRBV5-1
CASTPSGTSSYNEQFF
TGCGCCAGCACCCCGTCCGGGACTTCCTCCTACAATGAGCAGTTCTTC
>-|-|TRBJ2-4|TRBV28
CASSLDRLKNIQYF
TGTGCCAGCAGTCTTGACAGACTCAAAAACATTCAGTACTTC
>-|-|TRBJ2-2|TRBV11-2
CASTLGTQNTGELFF
TGTGCCAGCACCCTCGGGACACAGAACACCGGGGAGCTGTTTTTT
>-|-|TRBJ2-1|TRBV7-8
CASSLEGLGEQFF
TGTGCCAGCAGCTTGGAGGGATTAGGAGAGCAGTTCTTC
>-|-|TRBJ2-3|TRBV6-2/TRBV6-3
CASSYSFSPDTQYF
TGTGCCAGCAGTTACTCGTTCTCCCCAGATACGCAGTATTTT
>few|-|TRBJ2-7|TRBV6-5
CASSYTGLTYEQYF
TGTGCCAGCAGTTATACAGGCCTCACCTACGAGCAGTACTTC
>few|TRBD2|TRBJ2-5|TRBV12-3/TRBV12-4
CASSSQSASGQETQYF
TGTGCCAGCAGTTCACAATCGGCTAGCGGACAAGAGACCCAGTACTTC
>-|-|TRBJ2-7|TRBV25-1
CASSRDKGYEQYF
TGTGCCAGCAGCAGGGACAAAGGTTACGAGCAGTACTTC
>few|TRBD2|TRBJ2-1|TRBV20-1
CSARGLAGVDNEQFF
TGCAGTGCTAGAGGGCTAGCGGGAGTGGACAATGAGCAGTTCTTC
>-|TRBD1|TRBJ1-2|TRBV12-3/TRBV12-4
CASRSFPGTGGDYGYTF
TGTGCCAGCAGATCATTCCCCGGGACAGGGGGAGACTATGGCTACACCTTC
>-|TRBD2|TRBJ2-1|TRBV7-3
CASSTLDGREMDEQFF
TGTGCCAGCAGCACACTAGACGGGAGGGAGATGGATGAGCAGTTCTTC
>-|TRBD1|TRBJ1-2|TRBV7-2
CASSYLGTGRFDGYTF
TGTGCCAGCAGCTACCTGGGGACAGGGCGTTTCGATGGCTACACCTTC
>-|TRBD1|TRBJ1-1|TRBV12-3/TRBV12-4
CASSPPGTGATEAFF
TGTGCCAGCAGTCCCCCCGGGACAGGTGCCACTGAAGCTTTCTTT
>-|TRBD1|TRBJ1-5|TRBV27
CASSLKGTGKNQPQHF
TGTGCCAGCAGTTTAAAGGGGACAGGGAAGAATCAGCCCCAGCATTTT
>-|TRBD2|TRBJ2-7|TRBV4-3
CASSQDVTGRGLAGAYEQYF
TGCGCCAGCAGCCAAGATGTGACAGGGAGGGGACTAGCGGGGGCCTACGAGCAGTACTTC
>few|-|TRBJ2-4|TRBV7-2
CASSVTSNRAGNIQYF
TGTGCCAGCAGCGTCACTTCGAACAGGGCTGGAAACATTCAGTACTTC
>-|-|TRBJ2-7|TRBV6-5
CASRTKVNEQYF
TGTGCCAGCAGGACGAAAGTAAACGAGCAGTACTTC
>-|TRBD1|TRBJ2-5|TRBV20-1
CSALPGGNGETQYF
TGCAGTGCTCTCCCAGGGGGCAATGGAGAGACCCAGTACTTC
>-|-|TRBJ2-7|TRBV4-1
CASSQGGDQDEQYF
TGCGCCAGCAGCCAAGGCGGGGATCAGGACGAGCAGTACTTC
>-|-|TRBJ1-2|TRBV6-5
CASSYSGQRYGYTF
TGTGCCAGCAGTTACTCGGGGCAGCGTTATGGCTACACCTTC
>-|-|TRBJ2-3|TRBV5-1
CASSTLDRKYF
TGCGCCAGCAGCACACTTGACAGAAAGTATTTT
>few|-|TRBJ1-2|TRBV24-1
CATSGESGYTF
TGTGCCACCAGTGGAGAAAGTGGCTACACCTTC
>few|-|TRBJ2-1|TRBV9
CASSSSRNEQFF
TGTGCCAGCAGCTCCTCCCGCAATGAGCAGTTCTTC
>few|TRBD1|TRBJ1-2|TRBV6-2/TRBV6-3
CASSNPGQGAGGYTF
TGTGCCAGCAGTAATCCGGGACAGGGGGCTGGTGGCTACACCTTC
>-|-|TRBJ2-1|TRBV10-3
CAISEWGSRETQFF
TGTGCCATCAGTGAGTGGGGTTCGAGAGAGACCCAGTTCTTC
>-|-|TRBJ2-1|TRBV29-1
CSVGVSTSNEQFF
TGCAGCGTTGGTGTCTCAACTAGTAATGAGCAGTTCTTC
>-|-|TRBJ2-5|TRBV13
CASSPGLPRKTQYF
TGTGCCAGCAGCCCGGGACTCCCGAGGAAGACCCAGTACTTC
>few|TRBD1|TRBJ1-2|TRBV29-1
CSVVGTDNYGYTF
TGCAGCGTTGTTGGGACAGATAACTATGGCTACACCTTC
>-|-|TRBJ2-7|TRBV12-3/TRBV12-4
CASSLLRVRAYEQYF
TGTGCCAGCAGTTTACTGAGGGTGAGGGCCTATGAGCAGTACTTC